This T cell receptor (beta chain) was obtained from a study of blood T cell repertoires in COVID-19. With V trimmed by 3 bases and J by 6 bases, 8 bases remained unmatched. The CDR3 is made up of 14 amino acids. Germline V gives CDR1 SGHDT, CDR2 YYEEEE. Data came from immunoSEQ multiplex PCR; TCRdb stores just in-frame clones and leaves some out. Among around 120,000 clones listed, around four fifths were seen once. Sequencing was carried out using peripheral blood. V gene TRBV5-6 combines with J gene TRBJ2-7, with 8 positions matching TRBD1. The sequence came from a human donor in a cohort sampled during active COVID-19. The CDR3 is CASSSRDRFPEQYF. CDR3 nucleotide sequence: TGTGCCAGCAGCTCCCGGGACAGGTTTCCCGAGCAGTACTTC.